This T cell receptor (beta chain) emerged from a study of regulatory T cells in long-lasting Graves disease. As for time point: persistent/refractory GD, antithyroid drugs over 5 years with positive TRAb. The TCR library used RNA extracted from PBMCs. Both iRepertoire HTBI primers and Arm-PCR of CDR3 regions were used to build the TCR beta libraries. MiXCR, applied by TCRdb to the multiplex PCR reads, yields one record per CDR3 protein. In the table there are over 300,000 distinct CDR3 sequences, 15% to 20% of which are singletons. The J segment lost 5 bases and the V segment lost 4 bases, leaving 10 bases of the junction unmatched. Germline V CDR1 and CDR2: SGHDT, YYEEEE. This CDR3 contains 15 residues.

The source was peripheral blood mononuclear cells (PBMCs), collected when the disease was refractory, from a patient treated with antithyroid drugs. This clonotype originated in a female donor with Graves disease. This chain connects TRBV5-6 to TRBJ2-5; 8 bases align to TRBD1. The CDR3 sequence: CASSVTGVRGETQYF. In nucleotides, the CDR3 is TGTGCCAGCAGCGTGACAGGGGTTCGAGGGGAGACCCAGTACTTC.